This T cell receptor beta chain was recorded in a study of PD-1 blockade in classical Hodgkin lymphoma (dated by TCRdb to about 2020). Notes on the research overall: Nivolumab dosing was 3 mg/kg intravenously every 2 weeks, continuing until either disease progression or unacceptable toxicity. The study used CyTOF and TCR beta sequencing to define a peripheral blood immune signature of response to PD-1 blockade in classical Hodgkin lymphoma. The study at large found these results: Baseline TCR diversity was reported to be lower in newly diagnosed patients than in healthy donors and to be lower still in relapsed/refractory patients. Among trial patients, those achieving complete response had baseline diversity similar to that of newly diagnosed patients, while diversity was significantly lower in partial responders and progressors. By C4D1, a significant rise was seen in CD4+ TCR diversity but not in CD8+ TCR diversity (p=0.0027 vs p=0.16), and the rise was most apparent among complete responders (p=0.02). Diversity was lower in patients who began nivolumab less than 1 year after ASCT, so these patients were left out of later analyses to avoid confounding by immune reconstitution. The study was restricted to a single clinical trial cohort, and the causes of repertoire differences, possibly disease activity or prior therapy, were left undefined.

The cysteine opens and the phenylalanine closes a CDR3 of 18 amino acids. CDR3 DNA is the only sequence kept; it has 54 bases, read in frame from the first base. Trimming takes 4 bases off V and 7 bases off J; junction bases not matched to a gene: 13. In the germline V gene, CDR1 corresponds to SGHVS and CDR2 to FQNEAQ. In regard to this clone: Its cognate antigen has yet to be identified. No base quality values were provided; no much bigger clone lies one nucleotide off.

Genomic DNA was extracted with the Qiagen DNeasy kit from unsorted PBMCs and from negatively selected CD4+ and CD8+ fractions. Amplification of TCR beta CDR3 regions was done by immunoSEQ multiplex PCR with primers that anneal to V and J segments. A synthetic immune receptor repertoire was used to minimize amplification bias, and remaining bias was computationally removed after sequencing. Per the authors' processing: Repertoire diversity was quantified as the Shannon entropy index using custom Python scripts. Unsorted, CD4+ and CD8+ repertoires were analyzed separately, except for combined analyses in which CD4+ and CD8+ sequences were merged in silico. Clonal expansion was defined as a frequency increase of at least 2-fold after treatment compared with C1D1, and clones undetected at baseline were assigned a pseudocount of 0.5. Singleton clones were defined as clones with 0 or 1 copy at C1D1, and non-singleton clones were defined as clones with 2 or more copies. Clones expanded in unsorted samples were annotated as CD4+, CD8+ or unknown by matching protein sequences in sorted samples from the same patient. Wilcoxon tests were applied to paired samples to test diversity changes from C1D1 to C4D1. What TCRdb holds here is the immuneACCESS table cut down to in-frame rearrangements. Part of the clones is not present; checked against another copy, under half of the missing clones reflect an unresolved V gene, and the others are unexplained. The V and J calls and clone size come from that table; D and trimming were worked out from the DNA. Within this sample are under 45,000 clones, with 60% to 80% of them counted one time only. The ten biggest clones cover over 2% of the sample.

The time point label for this specimen denotes: cycle 4 day 1 (C4D1), after six to seven weeks of nivolumab. Every trial patient had relapsed after autologous stem cell transplantation, and cohorts A, B and C differed in prior brentuximab vedotin exposure. The trial cohort included 55 to 65 patients with relapsed/refractory classical Hodgkin lymphoma, and each patient had a best overall response of complete response, partial response or progressive disease. Trial patients were treated with single-agent nivolumab in the multi-cohort phase II CheckMate 205 trial. Best overall response was determined by an independent review committee according to the 2007 International Working Group response criteria. Trial PBMCs were collected immediately before nivolumab initiation (C1D1) and during therapy at cycle 2 day 1 and cycle 4 day 1. Peripheral blood was collected in 8 mL Vacutainer Cell Preparation Tubes, from which PBMCs were isolated by centrifugation and then cryopreserved.

The chain is made from TRBV7-8 and TRBJ2-7, with 16 middle bases fitting TRBD2. Sequences were derived from peripheral blood mononuclear cells (PBMCs), sampled before the fourth cycle of nivolumab. This clonotype originated in a human donor with classical Hodgkin lymphoma. The nucleotide sequence reads TGTGCCAGCAGCTCCACCGCCGCGACGGGACTAGCGGGGGGGGAGCAGTACTTC. Its protein reads: CASSSTAATGLAGGEQYF. Outside the CDR3, residues come from the reference TRBV7-8 and TRBJ2-7 proteins, so the full variable domain is: GAGVSQSPRYKVAKRGQDVALRCDPISGHVSLFWYQQALGQGPEFLTYFQNEAQLDKSGLPSDRFFAERPEGSVSTLKIQRTQQEDSAVYLCASSSTAATGLAGGEQYFGPGTRLTVT.